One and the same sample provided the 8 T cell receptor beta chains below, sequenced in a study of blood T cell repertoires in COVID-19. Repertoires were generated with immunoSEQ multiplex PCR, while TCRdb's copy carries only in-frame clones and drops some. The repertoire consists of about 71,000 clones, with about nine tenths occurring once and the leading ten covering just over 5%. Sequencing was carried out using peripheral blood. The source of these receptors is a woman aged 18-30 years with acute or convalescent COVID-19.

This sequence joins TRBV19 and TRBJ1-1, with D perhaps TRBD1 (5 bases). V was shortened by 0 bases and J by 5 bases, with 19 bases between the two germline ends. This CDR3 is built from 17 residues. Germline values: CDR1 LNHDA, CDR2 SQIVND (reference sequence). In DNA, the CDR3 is TGTGCCAGTAGTATAGAAACAAGCAGGGATTTGAGGACTGAAGCTTTCTTT. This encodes CASSIETSRDLRTEAFF.

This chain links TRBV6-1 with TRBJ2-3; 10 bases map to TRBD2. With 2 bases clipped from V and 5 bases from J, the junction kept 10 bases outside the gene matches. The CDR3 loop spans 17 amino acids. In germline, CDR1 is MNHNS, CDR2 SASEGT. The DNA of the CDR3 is TGTGCCAGCAGTGAATTAAGTGCTAGCGGGAGTAGAGATACGCAGTATTTT. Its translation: CASSELSASGSRDTQYF.

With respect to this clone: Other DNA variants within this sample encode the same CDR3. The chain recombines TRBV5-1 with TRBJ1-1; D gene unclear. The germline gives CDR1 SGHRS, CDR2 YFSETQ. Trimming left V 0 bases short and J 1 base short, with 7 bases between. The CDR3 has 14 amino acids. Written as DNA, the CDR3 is TGCGCCAGCAGCTTGGTCGCCGGGAACACTGAAGCTTTCTTT. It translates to CASSLVAGNTEAFF.

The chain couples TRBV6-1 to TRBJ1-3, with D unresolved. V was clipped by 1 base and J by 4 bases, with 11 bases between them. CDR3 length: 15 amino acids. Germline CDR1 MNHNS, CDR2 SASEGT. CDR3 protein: CASSEVGESGNTIYF. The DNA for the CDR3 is TGTGCCAGCAGTGAAGTCGGGGAATCGGGAAACACCATATATTTT.

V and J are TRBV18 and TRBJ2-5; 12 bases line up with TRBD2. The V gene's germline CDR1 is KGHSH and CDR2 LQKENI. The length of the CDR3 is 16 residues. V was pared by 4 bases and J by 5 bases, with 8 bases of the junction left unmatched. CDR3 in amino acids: CASSRRTSGVEETQYF. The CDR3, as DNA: TGTGCCAGCTCACGTCGGACTAGCGGGGTTGAGGAGACCCAGTACTTC.

Here the CDR3 reads CAWSVRQGAKKLFF. CDR3 nucleotides: TGTGCCTGGAGTGTTAGGCAGGGCGCGAAAAAACTGTTTTTT. V usage is TRBV30 and J usage is TRBJ1-4; TRBD1 is a possible D gene (5 bases). Germline values: CDR1 GTSNPN, CDR2 SVGIG (reference sequence). V was cut by 0 bases and J by 9 bases, with 14 bases left in between. There are 14 residues in the CDR3.

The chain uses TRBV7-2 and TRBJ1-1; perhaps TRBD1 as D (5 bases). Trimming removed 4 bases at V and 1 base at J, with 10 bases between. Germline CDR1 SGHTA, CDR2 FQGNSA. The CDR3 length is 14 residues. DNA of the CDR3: TGTGCCAGCAGCTCCAGGACAAAGAACACTGAAGCTTTCTTT. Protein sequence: CASSSRTKNTEAFF.

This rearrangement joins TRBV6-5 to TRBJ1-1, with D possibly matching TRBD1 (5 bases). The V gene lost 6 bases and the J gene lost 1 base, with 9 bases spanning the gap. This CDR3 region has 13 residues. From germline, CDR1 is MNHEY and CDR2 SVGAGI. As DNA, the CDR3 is TGTGCCAGCAGCCCAACAGGGAACACTGAAGCTTTCTTT. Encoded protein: CASSPTGNTEAFF.